What follows describes a single T cell receptor beta chain. This clone was seen a single time. Its antigen has not been determined. No base quality information exists; no much larger clone differs at one position. Here V drops 0 bases and J drops 5 bases, and the junction holds 7 bases not matched to any gene. The CDR3 has 16 amino acids, counting the end cysteine and phenylalanine. This entry keeps only the CDR3 DNA: 48 bases, framed from base 1. The germline V gene gives CDR1 as SGHDT and CDR2 as YYEEEE. The entry originates in a study of cytotoxic CD8 clonotypes in ibrutinib-treated CLL (dated by TCRdb to the early 2020s). About the investigation overall: The cohort included some 14 treatment-naive and about a dozen relapsed/refractory patients; under 18 were IGHV unmutated. Responses were partial in roughly 24 patients and complete in 2; after median approximately 66 months follow-up, about 14 stayed in remission and 12 progressed. Response samples were obtained after a median of around 11 months of treatment, with a range of about 6 to 36 months. Samples averaged roughly 260,000 productive templates and 94,082 productive rearrangements. Of the approximately 87 people in the trial, some 28 had longitudinal samples available. Cryopreserved peripheral blood mononuclear cells were collected at three points: before therapy, at response, and at either sustained remission or disease progression. Patients were still on ibrutinib when every remission and progressive disease sample was collected. The research as a whole found: Baseline clonality exceeded that of age-matched healthy donors and correlated strongly with circulating CD8+ T-cell counts. Sustained-remission and progressing patients did not have matched sampling times, and lymph node repertoires were not examined. Clonality rose at ibrutinib response, remained stable during sustained remission, and dropped back toward baseline at progression. Public clonotypes were found to be uncommon and were observed to contract or remain stable during treatment; the increase in clonality was shown to reflect expansion of private clonotypes at ibrutinib response.

The goal of deep resolution MiSeq sequencing was a depth between 1 in 1 million and 1 in 200,000 T cells, and coverage averaged 10x per clonotype. TCR beta libraries were generated with the immunoSEQ hsTCRB Kit. For the original study's pipeline: ImmunoSEQ Data Assistant and ImmunoSEQ Analyzer were used for data analysis, and V, D and J genes were assigned according to IMGT definitions. Clonality was computed as one minus normalized Shannon entropy of productive rearrangement frequencies, ranging from 0 to 1. Only overrepresented clonotypes making up at least 0.05% of the repertoire of each patient were included in the public clonotype analysis. Approximately 13 age-matched healthy donor repertoires from immuneACCESS served as clonality controls. In its TCRdb copy, this immuneACCESS table keeps in-frame sequences only and misses some clones. Where compared with another copy, unresolved V genes explain less than half of these, and the others have no known cause. The DNA gave D and trimming, while V, J and clone size come from that table. Recorded for this sample are about 140,000 clones; more than 75% of them occurred a single time. Jointly, the top ten make up 6.5% to 8% of the sample.

Around 2 micrograms of genomic DNA were extracted from cryopreserved PBMCs for TCR beta library preparation. Longitudinal blood samples from CLL patients on ibrutinib monotherapy were analyzed using high-throughput TCR beta sequencing. The patients were enrolled in a single-center, open-label phase 2 trial of ibrutinib monotherapy. Source: PBMCs, taken after 36 months of ibrutinib treatment. Recombination linked TRBV5-6 to TRBJ1-2, and 10 junction bases match TRBD1. The receptor comes from a human donor with chronic lymphocytic leukemia. The CDR3 protein sequence reads: CASSLGAGTGVYGYTF. The sequenced DNA: TGTGCCAGCAGCTTGGGGGCGGGGACAGGGGTATATGGCTACACCTTC.